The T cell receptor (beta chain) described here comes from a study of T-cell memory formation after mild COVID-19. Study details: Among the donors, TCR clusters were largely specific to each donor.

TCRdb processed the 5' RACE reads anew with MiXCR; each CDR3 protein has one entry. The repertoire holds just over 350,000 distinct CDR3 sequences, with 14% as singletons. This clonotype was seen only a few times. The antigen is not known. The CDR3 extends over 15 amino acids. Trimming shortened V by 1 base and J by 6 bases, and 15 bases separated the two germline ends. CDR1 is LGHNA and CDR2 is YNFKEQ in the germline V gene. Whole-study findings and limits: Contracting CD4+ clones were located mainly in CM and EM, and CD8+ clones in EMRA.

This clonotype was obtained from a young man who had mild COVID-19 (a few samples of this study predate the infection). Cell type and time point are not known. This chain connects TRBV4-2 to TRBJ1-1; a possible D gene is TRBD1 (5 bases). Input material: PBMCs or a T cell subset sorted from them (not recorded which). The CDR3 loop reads CASSQGRGVSAEAFF. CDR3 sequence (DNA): TGTGCCAGCAGCCAAGGAAGAGGGGTATCAGCTGAAGCTTTCTTT.